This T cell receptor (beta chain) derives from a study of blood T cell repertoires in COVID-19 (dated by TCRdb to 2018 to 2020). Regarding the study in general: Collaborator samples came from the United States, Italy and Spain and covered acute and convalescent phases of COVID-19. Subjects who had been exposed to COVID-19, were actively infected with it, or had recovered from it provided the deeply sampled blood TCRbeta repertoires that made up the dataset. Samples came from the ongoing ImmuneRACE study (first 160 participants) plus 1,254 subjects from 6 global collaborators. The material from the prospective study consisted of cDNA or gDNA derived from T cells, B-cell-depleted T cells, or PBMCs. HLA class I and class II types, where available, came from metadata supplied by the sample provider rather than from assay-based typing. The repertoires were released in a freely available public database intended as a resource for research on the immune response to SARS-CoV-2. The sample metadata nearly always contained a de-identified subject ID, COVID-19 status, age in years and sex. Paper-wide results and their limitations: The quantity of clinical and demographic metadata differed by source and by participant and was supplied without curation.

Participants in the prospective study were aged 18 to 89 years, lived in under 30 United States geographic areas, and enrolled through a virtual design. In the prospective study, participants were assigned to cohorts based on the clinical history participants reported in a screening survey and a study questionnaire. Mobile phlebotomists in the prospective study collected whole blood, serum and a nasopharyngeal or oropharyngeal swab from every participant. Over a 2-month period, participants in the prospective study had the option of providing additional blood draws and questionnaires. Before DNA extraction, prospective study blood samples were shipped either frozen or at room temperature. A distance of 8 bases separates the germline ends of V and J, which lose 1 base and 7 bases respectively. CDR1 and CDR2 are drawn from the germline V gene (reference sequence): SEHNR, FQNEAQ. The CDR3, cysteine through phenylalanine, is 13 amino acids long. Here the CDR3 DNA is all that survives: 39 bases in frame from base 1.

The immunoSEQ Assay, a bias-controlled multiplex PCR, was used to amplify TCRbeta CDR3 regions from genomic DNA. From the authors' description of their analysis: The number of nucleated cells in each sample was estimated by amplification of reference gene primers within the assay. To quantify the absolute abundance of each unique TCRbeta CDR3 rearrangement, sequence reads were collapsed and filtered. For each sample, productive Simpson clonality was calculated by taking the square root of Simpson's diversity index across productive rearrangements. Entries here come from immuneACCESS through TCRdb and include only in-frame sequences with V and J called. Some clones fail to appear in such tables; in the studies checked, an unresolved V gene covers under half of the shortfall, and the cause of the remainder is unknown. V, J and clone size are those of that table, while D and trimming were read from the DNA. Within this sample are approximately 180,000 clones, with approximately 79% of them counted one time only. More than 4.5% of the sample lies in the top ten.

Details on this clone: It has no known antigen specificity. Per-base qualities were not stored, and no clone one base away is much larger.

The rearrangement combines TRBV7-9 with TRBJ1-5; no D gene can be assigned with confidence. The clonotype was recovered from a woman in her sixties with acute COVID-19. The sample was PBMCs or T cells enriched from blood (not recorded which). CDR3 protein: CASSLGLRQPQHF. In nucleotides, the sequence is TGTGCCAGCAGCTTAGGTCTTAGACAGCCCCAGCATTTT.